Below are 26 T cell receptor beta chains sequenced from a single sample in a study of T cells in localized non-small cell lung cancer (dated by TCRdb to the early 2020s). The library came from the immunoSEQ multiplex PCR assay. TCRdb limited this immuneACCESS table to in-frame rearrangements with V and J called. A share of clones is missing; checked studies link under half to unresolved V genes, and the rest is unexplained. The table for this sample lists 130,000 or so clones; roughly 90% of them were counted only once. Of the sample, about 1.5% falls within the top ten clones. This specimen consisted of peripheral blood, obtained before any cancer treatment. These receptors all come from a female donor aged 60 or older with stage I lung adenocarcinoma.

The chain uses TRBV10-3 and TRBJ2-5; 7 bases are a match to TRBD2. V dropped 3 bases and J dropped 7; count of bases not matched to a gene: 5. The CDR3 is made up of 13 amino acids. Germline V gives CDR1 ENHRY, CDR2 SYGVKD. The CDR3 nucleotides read TGTGCCATCAGTGAAGAGTCTAGCGGGACCCAGTACTTC. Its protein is CAISEESSGTQYF.

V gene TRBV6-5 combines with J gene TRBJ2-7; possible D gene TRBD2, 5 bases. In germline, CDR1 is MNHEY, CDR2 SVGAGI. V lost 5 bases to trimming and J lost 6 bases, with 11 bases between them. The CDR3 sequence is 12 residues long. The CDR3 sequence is CASSRTRSEQYF. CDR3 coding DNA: TGTGCCAGCAGTCGAACTAGGTCCGAGCAGTACTTC.

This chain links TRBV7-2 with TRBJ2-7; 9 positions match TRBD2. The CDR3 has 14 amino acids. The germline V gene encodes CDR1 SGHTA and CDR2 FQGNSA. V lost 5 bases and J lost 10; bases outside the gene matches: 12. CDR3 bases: TGTGCCAGCAGCACGACTAGCGGAAGACAGACACAGTACTTC. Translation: CASSTTSGRQTQYF.

The CDR3: CAISESDRAYEQYF. DNA for the CDR3: TGTGCCATCAGTGAGTCGGACAGAGCCTACGAGCAGTACTTC. The chain combines TRBV10-3 with TRBJ2-7, with D tentatively TRBD1 (6 bases). Germline loops: CDR1 ENHRY, CDR2 SYGVKD. CDR3 length equals 14 residues. V was pared by 0 bases and J by 2 bases, with 8 bases between.

The CDR3 sequence: CAIEGDRAYEQYF. CDR3 sequence (DNA): TGTGCCATCGAGGGGGACAGAGCCTACGAGCAGTACTTC. The gene calls are TRBV10-3 and TRBJ2-7, with 7 bases aligning to TRBD1. In germline, CDR1 is ENHRY, CDR2 SYGVKD. The CDR3 runs 13 residues. The V and J ends lost 8 bases and 2 bases, in that order; junction bases with no gene match: 6.

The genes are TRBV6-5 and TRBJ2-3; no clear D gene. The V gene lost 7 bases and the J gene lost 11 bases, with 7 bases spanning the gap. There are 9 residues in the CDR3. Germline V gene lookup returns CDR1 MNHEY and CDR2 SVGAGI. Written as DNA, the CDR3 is TGTGCCAGCAACCCCGAGCAGTATTTT. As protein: CASNPEQYF.

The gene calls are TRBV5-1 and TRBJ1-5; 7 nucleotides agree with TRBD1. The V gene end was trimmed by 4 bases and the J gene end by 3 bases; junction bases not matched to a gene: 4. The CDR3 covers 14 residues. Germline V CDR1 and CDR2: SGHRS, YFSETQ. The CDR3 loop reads CASSVGTDNQPQHF. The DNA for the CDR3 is TGCGCCAGCAGCGTCGGGACAGACAATCAGCCCCAGCATTTT.

The CDR3 protein is CASSPGQGDEKLFF. CDR3 nucleotides: TGTGCCAGCTCCCCCGGACAGGGGGATGAAAAACTGTTTTTT. This chain uses TRBV18 with TRBJ1-4; 10 bases agree with TRBD1. V trimming: 6 bases; J trimming: 6 bases; junction bases outside the gene matches: 4. The CDR3 loop spans 14 amino acids. Germline CDR1 KGHSH, CDR2 LQKENI.

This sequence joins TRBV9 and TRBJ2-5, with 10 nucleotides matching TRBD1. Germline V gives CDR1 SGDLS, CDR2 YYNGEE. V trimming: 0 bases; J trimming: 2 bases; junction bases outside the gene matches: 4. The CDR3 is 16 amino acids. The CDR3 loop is CASSVVGTGVQETQYF. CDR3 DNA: TGTGCCAGCAGCGTAGTTGGGACAGGGGTGCAAGAGACCCAGTACTTC.

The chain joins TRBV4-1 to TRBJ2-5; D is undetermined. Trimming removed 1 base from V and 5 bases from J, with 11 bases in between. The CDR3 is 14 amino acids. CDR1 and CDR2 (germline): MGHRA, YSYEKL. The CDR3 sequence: CASSQGGSAETQYF. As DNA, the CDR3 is TGCGCCAGCAGCCAAGGTGGTAGTGCGGAGACCCAGTACTTC.

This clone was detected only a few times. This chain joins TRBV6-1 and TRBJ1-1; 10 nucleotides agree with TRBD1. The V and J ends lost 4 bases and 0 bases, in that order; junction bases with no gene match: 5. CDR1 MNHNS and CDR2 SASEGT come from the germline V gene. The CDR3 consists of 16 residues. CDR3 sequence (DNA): TGTGCCAGCAGTGGACAGGGGGCAAACATGAACACTGAAGCTTTCTTT. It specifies CASSGQGANMNTEAFF.

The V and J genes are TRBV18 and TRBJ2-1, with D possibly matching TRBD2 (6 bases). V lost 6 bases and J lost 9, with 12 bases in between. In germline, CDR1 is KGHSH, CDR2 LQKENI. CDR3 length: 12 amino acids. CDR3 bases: TGTGCCAGCTCCTCAACCGGGGGTGAGCAGTTCTTC. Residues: CASSSTGGEQFF.

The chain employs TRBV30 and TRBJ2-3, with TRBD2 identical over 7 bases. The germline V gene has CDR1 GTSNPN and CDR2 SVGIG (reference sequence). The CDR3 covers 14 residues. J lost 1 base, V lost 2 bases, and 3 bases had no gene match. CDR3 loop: CAWSILAGTDTQYF. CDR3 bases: TGTGCCTGGAGTATCCTAGCGGGCACAGATACGCAGTATTTT.

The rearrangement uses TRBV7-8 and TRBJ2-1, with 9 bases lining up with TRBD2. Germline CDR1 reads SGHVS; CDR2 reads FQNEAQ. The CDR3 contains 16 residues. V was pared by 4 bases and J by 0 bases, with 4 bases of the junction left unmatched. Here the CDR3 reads CASSWGSGSSYNEQFF. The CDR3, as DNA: TGTGCCAGCAGCTGGGGTAGCGGGAGCTCCTACAATGAGCAGTTCTTC.

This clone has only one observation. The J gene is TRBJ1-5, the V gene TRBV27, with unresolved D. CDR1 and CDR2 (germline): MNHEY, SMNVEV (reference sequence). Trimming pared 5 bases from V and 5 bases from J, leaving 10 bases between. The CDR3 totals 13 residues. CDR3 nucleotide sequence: TGTGCCAGCAGTCCCCGTGGGGATCAGCCCCAGCATTTT. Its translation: CASSPRGDQPQHF.

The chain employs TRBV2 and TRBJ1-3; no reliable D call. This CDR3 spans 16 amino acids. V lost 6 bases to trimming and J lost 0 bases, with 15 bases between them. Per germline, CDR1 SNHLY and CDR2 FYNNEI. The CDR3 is CASSLLSGLSGNTIYF. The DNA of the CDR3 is TGTGCCAGCAGCCTCCTTTCAGGACTCTCTGGAAACACCATATATTTT.

CDR3 in amino acids: CASSEALGQAYEQYF. As DNA, the CDR3 is TGTGCCAGCAGTGAAGCGCTGGGACAAGCTTACGAGCAGTACTTC. The chain uses TRBV2 and TRBJ2-7; tentatively, D is TRBD1 (6 bases). Germline V gene lookup returns CDR1 SNHLY and CDR2 FYNNEI. The V end was cut by 0 bases, the J end by 4 bases, with 13 bases between. The CDR3 is 15 residues long.

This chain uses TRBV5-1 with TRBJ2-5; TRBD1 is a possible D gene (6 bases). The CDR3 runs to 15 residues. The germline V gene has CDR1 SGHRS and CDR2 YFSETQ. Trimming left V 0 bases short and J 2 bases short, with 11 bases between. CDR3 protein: CASSLGTGFQETQYF. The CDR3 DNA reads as TGCGCCAGCAGCTTGGGAACAGGGTTTCAAGAGACCCAGTACTTC.

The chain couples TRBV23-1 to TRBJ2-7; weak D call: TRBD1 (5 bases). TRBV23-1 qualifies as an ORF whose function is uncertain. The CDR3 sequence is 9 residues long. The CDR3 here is CAIQGEQYF. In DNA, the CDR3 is TGCGCAATTCAGGGCGAGCAGTACTTC.

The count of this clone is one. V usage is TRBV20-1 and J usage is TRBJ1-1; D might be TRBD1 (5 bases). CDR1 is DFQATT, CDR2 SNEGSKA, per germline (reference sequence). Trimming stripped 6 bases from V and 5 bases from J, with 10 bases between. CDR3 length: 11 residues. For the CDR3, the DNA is TGCAGTGCGGAGGGGAGAACTGAAGCTTTCTTT. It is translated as CSAEGRTEAFF.

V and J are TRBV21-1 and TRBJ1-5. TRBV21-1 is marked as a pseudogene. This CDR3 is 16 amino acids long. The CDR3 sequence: CASSKTGSYSNQPQHF. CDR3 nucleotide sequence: TGTGCCAGCAGCAAGACCGGATCGTATAGCAATCAGCCCCAGCATTTT.

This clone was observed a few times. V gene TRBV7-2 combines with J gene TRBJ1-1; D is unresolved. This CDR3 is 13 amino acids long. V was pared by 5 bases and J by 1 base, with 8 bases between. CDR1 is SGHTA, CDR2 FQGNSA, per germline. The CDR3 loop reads CASSLDSNTEAFF. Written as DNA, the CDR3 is TGTGCCAGCAGCCTAGACTCGAACACTGAAGCTTTCTTT.

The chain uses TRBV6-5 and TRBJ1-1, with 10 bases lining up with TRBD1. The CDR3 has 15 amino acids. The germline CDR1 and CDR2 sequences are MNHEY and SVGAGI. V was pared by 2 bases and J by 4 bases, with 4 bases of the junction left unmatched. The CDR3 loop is CASSYGDRGGTEAFF. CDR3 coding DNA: TGTGCCAGCAGTTACGGGGACAGGGGCGGCACTGAAGCTTTCTTT.

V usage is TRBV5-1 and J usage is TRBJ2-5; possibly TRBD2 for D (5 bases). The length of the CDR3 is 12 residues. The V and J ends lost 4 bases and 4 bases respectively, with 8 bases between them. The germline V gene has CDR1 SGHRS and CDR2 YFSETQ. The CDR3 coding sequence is TGCGCCAGCAGCCTGAGGGCAGAGACCCAGTACTTC. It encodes CASSLRAETQYF.

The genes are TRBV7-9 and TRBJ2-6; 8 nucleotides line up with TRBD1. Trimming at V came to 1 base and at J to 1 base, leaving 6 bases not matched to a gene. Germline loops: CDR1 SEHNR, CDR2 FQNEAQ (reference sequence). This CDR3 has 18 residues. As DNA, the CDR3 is TGTGCCAGCAGCTTAGAGGGACAGGAAATATCTGGGGCCAACGTCCTGACTTTC. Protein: CASSLEGQEISGANVLTF. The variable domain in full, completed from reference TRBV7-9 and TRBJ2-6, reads DTGVSQNPRHKITKRGQNVTFRCDPISEHNRLYWYRQTLGQGPEFLTYFQNEAQLEKSRLLSDRFSAERPKGSFSTLEIQRTEQGDSAMYLCASSLEGQEISGANVLTFGAGSRLTVL.

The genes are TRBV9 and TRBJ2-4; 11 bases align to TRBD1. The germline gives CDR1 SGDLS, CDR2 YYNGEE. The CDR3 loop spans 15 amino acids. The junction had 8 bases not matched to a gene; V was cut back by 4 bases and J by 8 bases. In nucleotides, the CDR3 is TGTGCCAGCAGCTCCGAGGACAGGGGGCCCGACATTCAGTACTTC. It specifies CASSSEDRGPDIQYF.